The 22 T cell receptor beta chains below all came from one sample that was sequenced in a study of blood T cells in healthy people across ages. The authors ran a second PCR of 7 to 11 cycles using a sample-barcoded 5' primer and a J-beta primer mix. TCRdb processed the 5' RACE reads anew with MiXCR; each CDR3 protein has one entry. The sample lists around 1,600,000 distinct CDR3 sequences, roughly two fifths occurring once. Sequenced input: blood. Receptors originate from a woman younger than 30 in good health.

The V gene is TRBV7-2, the J gene TRBJ2-5; D is uncertain. V dropped 3 bases and J dropped 5 bases, with 13 bases sitting between them. Germline lookup yields CDR1 SGHTA and CDR2 FQGNSA. This CDR3 spans 14 amino acids. CDR3 nucleotides: TGTGCCAGCAGCTTTGGTAGGAATTCTGAGACCCAGTACTTC. Its protein product is CASSFGRNSETQYF.

This rearrangement joins TRBV4-1 to TRBJ1-1, with 8 bases fitting TRBD1. Looked up from germline, CDR1 is MGHRA and CDR2 is YSYEKL. This CDR3 is built from 14 residues. The J segment lost 6 bases and the V segment lost 4 bases, leaving 7 bases of the junction unmatched. The CDR3 spells CASSPIGTGPEAFF. In nucleotides, the CDR3 is TGCGCCAGCAGCCCTATTGGGACAGGACCTGAAGCTTTCTTT.

This sequence joins TRBV7-9 and TRBJ2-5, with no clear D. Germline values: CDR1 SEHNR, CDR2 FQNEAQ (reference sequence). The CDR3 has 12 residues. V was pared by 1 base and J by 11 bases, with 11 bases between. CDR3 protein: CASSLDTNEQYF. Here the CDR3 DNA reads TGTGCCAGCAGCTTAGACACCAATGAGCAGTACTTC.

V gene TRBV10-3 combines with J gene TRBJ2-3; possible D gene TRBD2, 7 bases. The V end lost 0 bases, the J end lost 6 bases, and 19 bases lay between the germline ends. The germline CDR1 and CDR2 sequences are ENHRY and SYGVKD. This CDR3 has 17 amino acids. The chain's CDR3 is CAISESNYGGLWDTQYF. The CDR3 DNA is TGTGCCATCAGTGAGTCGAACTACGGGGGGCTCTGGGATACGCAGTATTTT.

This clonotype was observed a few times. The V gene is TRBV6-4, the J gene TRBJ2-5, with D uncertain. Trimming removed 0 bases at V and 11 bases at J, with 16 bases between. The CDR3 is 14 amino acids. Germline loops: CDR1 MRHNA, CDR2 SNTAGT. CDR3 amino acids: CASSDSNRYNEQYF. CDR3 nucleotide sequence: TGTGCCAGCAGTGACTCGAACCGGTACAATGAGCAGTACTTC.

The rearrangement links TRBV6-2 or TRBV6-3 to TRBJ2-1; 10 bases line up with TRBD2. Germline V lookup: CDR1 MNHEY, CDR2 SVGEGT. Trimming cost V 5 bases and J 13 bases; bases outside gene matches: 14. The CDR3 has 15 amino acids. CDR3: CASSAWTSGQETQFF. The CDR3 coding sequence is TGTGCCAGCAGTGCGTGGACTAGCGGCCAAGAGACCCAGTTCTTC.

In this sample, this clonotype turned up many times. This sequence joins TRBV12-3 or TRBV12-4 and TRBJ1-5; possible D gene TRBD1, 6 bases. The V and J ends lost 2 bases and 4 bases respectively, with 12 bases between them. The CDR3 runs to 15 residues. Here the CDR3 DNA reads TGTGCCAGCAGTTTATCAGGGGAAAAGAATCAGCCCCAGCATTTT. This codes for CASSLSGEKNQPQHF.

The CDR3 sequence: CSTLGEAGWAYNEQFF. In DNA, the CDR3 is TGCAGTACCCTAGGGGAGGCGGGTTGGGCCTACAATGAGCAGTTCTTC. J is TRBJ2-1 and V is TRBV20-1, with TRBD2 as a possible D gene (6 bases). CDR1 is DFQATT and CDR2 is SNEGSKA in the germline V gene (reference sequence). This CDR3 contains 16 residues. With 8 bases removed from V and 2 bases from J, the gap between germline ends came to 22 bases.

This clonotype has more than one count but fewer than ten. The rearrangement uses TRBV4-2 and TRBJ2-3, with TRBD2 matching over 12 bases. CDR1 is LGHNA and CDR2 is YNFKEQ in the germline V gene. J gave up 3 bases and V 4 bases, and 8 bases lay outside the gene matches. The CDR3 loop spans 17 amino acids. The CDR3 nucleotides read TGTGCCAGCAGCCCGTTGACTAGCGGGAGAGGAACAGATACGCAGTATTTT. It codes for CASSPLTSGRGTDTQYF.

Concerning this clonotype: One junction end disagrees with the germline gene, perhaps due to a read error. The CDR3 bases are TGTGCCAGCAGCTTGGCAGGGGGGCCTACCTATAATGAGCAGTTCTTC. As protein: CASSLAGGPTYNEQFF. The chain recombines TRBV5-6 with TRBJ2-1; a weak D match, TRBD1 (7 bases). The CDR3 spans 16 residues. The germline V gene encodes CDR1 SGHDT and CDR2 YYEEEE.

V and J are TRBV10-3 and TRBJ1-1; tentatively, D is TRBD1 (6 bases). This CDR3 is 15 amino acids long. Germline loops: CDR1 ENHRY, CDR2 SYGVKD. V was clipped by 2 bases and J by 6 bases, with 16 bases between them. CDR3 residues: CAISETGPAGSEAFF. The CDR3 region has the DNA TGTGCCATCAGTGAGACAGGGCCCGCAGGGTCTGAAGCTTTCTTT.

Concerning this clonotype: It may be a read error: a sequence one base away is much more abundant. The CDR3: CASRPHRGKSSYNEQFF. As DNA, the CDR3 is TGTGCCAGCAGACCGCACAGGGGCAAATCCTCCTACAATGAGCAGTTCTTC. The chain couples TRBV3-1 to TRBJ2-1; TRBD1 aligns across 7 bases. From germline, CDR1 is LGHDT and CDR2 YNNKEL (reference sequence). CDR3 size: 17 residues. Trimming cost V 6 bases and J 0 bases; bases outside gene matches: 11.

The rearrangement uses TRBV12-3 or TRBV12-4 and TRBJ2-3; the D gene is possibly TRBD2 (5 bases). The V gene lost 5 bases and the J gene lost 15 bases, with 21 bases spanning the gap. The CDR3 runs to 13 residues. The CDR3 coding sequence is TGTGCCAGCAGTCACACTAGAGCAGATGCGGAATATTTT. Translation gives CASSHTRADAEYF.

The rearrangement joins TRBV20-1 to TRBJ2-1; D tentatively fits TRBD1 or TRBD2 (6 bases each). The CDR3 is 15 residues long. Trimming left V 7 bases short and J 0 bases short, with 16 bases between. Germline V gene data show CDR1 as DFQATT and CDR2 as SNEGSKA (reference sequence). CDR3 region: CSVSTGASSYNEQFF. In nucleotides, the CDR3 is TGCAGTGTCTCGACGGGGGCAAGCTCCTACAATGAGCAGTTCTTC.

This clonotype occurred a few times. This chain joins TRBV7-9 and TRBJ2-1; TRBD2 might be the D (6 bases). Germline loops: CDR1 SEHNR, CDR2 FQNEAQ (reference sequence). The CDR3 runs 16 residues. V lost 4 bases and J lost 0, with 13 bases in between. The CDR3 loop is CASSSPQRASYNEQFF. CDR3 DNA sequence: TGTGCCAGCAGCTCCCCGCAGCGGGCCTCCTACAATGAGCAGTTCTTC.

The rearrangement joins TRBV30 to TRBJ2-1; tentative D call: TRBD1 (5 bases). The CDR3 loop spans 13 amino acids. Trimming pared 3 bases from V and 5 bases from J, leaving 11 bases between. Germline V gene data show CDR1 as GTSNPN and CDR2 as SVGIG (reference sequence). CDR3 residues: CAWRHRFHNEQFF. The CDR3 nucleotides read TGTGCCTGGAGACACAGGTTCCACAATGAGCAGTTCTTC.

The chain couples TRBV14 to TRBJ2-3; D is uncertain. This CDR3 spans 13 amino acids. V lost 4 bases and J 6 bases, leaving 11 bases between the germline ends. Germline values: CDR1 SGHDN, CDR2 FVKESK. CDR3 nucleotide sequence: TGTGCCAGCAGCCTCCAGGTCGGGGATACGCAGTATTTT. It encodes CASSLQVGDTQYF.

The rearrangement joins TRBV5-4 to TRBJ2-2; D possibly matches TRBD1 or TRBD2 (5 bases each). This CDR3 region has 12 residues. CDR1 is SGHNT, CDR2 YYREEE, per germline (reference sequence). V was pared by 5 bases and J by 6 bases, with 8 bases between. For the CDR3, the DNA is TGTGCCAGCAGTCCGGGACCCGGGGAGCTGTTTTTT. The encoded protein is CASSPGPGELFF. Drawing the rest from reference TRBV5-4 and TRBJ2-2, the complete variable domain is ETGVTQSPTHLIKTRGQQVTLRCSSQSGHNTVSWYQQALGQGPQFIFQYYREEENGRGNFPPRFSGLQFPNYSSELNVNALELDDSALYLCASSPGPGELFFGEGSRLTVL.

The chain has TRBV20-1 and TRBJ2-3; TRBD1 might be the D (6 bases). The CDR3 runs 11 residues. Germline V gene lookup returns CDR1 DFQATT and CDR2 SNEGSKA (reference sequence). V was trimmed by 6 bases and J by 4 bases, leaving 8 bases between them. This CDR3 reads CSADRPDTQYF. For the CDR3, the DNA is TGCAGTGCAGACAGGCCAGATACGCAGTATTTT.

V and J are TRBV29-1 and TRBJ2-7; D assignment may be TRBD1 or TRBD2 (5 bases each). The CDR3 runs 13 residues. CDR1 and CDR2 from the germline V gene are SQVTM and ANQGSEA. V was trimmed by 5 bases and J by 0 bases, leaving 11 bases between them. The CDR3 region has the DNA TGCAGCGTTAGCCAGGGAGTCTCCTACGAGCAGTACTTC. This encodes CSVSQGVSYEQYF.

Only a few counts were recorded for this clonotype. This rearrangement joins TRBV5-1 to TRBJ1-1; TRBD1 agrees at 7 bases. The V and J ends lost 10 bases and 2 bases, in that order; junction bases with no gene match: 11. Per germline, CDR1 SGHRS and CDR2 YFSETQ. This CDR3 region has 14 residues. CDR3 region: CAGRKGTANTEAFF. CDR3 DNA: TGCGCCGGGAGGAAAGGGACAGCTAACACTGAAGCTTTCTTT.

The rearrangement links TRBV5-1 to TRBJ2-7; TRBD1 matches at 7 bases. Per the germline V gene, CDR1 is SGHRS and CDR2 is YFSETQ. CDR3 length: 14 residues. The J segment lost 1 base and the V segment lost 4 bases, leaving 5 bases of the junction unmatched. CDR3 nucleotide sequence: TGCGCCAGCAGCAATACAGGGGCTTCCTACGAGCAGTACTTC. Protein product: CASSNTGASYEQYF.